This T cell receptor beta chain was sequenced during a study of OX40 agonist ivuxolimab in advanced cancers. Profiling relied on immunoSEQ multiplex PCR, and the TCRdb table lists in-frame clones only, not all of them. The data contain about 26,000 clones, around three quarters of them singletons. Germline lookup yields CDR1 SGHDN and CDR2 FVKESK. With 3 bases clipped from V and 6 bases from J, the junction kept 9 bases outside the gene matches. This CDR3 comprises 15 residues. The sample was CD4+ or CD8+ T cells sorted from blood, taken in a trial of the OX40 agonist ivuxolimab. The chain recombines TRBV14 with TRBJ1-1; 8 bases match TRBD1. This TCR came from an adult with an advanced solid tumor such as melanoma, head and neck, liver or kidney cancer. The CDR3 loop reads CASSQLTGGRSEAFF. CDR3 nucleotide sequence: TGTGCCAGCAGCCAGCTTACAGGGGGGAGGTCTGAAGCTTTCTTT.